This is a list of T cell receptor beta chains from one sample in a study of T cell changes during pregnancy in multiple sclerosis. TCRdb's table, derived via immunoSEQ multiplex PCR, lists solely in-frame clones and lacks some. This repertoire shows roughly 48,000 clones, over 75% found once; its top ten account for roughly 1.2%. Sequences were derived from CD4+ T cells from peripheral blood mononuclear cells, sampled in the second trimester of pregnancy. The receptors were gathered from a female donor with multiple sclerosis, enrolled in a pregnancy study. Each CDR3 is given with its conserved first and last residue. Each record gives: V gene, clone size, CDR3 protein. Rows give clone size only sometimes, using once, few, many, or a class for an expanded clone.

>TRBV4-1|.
CASSQEGAGLYTEAFF
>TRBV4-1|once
CASSLQRGLAYEQYF
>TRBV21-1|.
CASRRLEKPNEQFF
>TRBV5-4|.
CASSLGTGDSYGYTF
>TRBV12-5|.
CASGRGNEQYF
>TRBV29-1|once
CSAVLLGLTDTQYF
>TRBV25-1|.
CASSAGTGRLRYTF
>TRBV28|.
CASRQGQFVLTF
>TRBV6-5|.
CASRRGNVYEQYF
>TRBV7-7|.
CASSLMLGQEAETQYF
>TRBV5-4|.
CASRVTSDSYEQYF
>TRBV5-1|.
CASQISGYNEQFF
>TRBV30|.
CAWSTRGGEQYF
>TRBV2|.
CAPIRGGQETQYF
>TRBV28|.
CATPLGEGSEKLFF
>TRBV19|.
CASSPRGAGELFF
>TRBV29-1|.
CSVGGQMGETQYF
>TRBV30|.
CAWDTGSREQYF
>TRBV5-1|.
CASGRDSVNNEQFF
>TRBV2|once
CASSEKVRAREQYF
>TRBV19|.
CASSSQGVQETQYF
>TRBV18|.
CASSGGGSSEQYF
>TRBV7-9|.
CASSLLTGSYGYTF
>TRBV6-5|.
CASSSTGQGYGYTF
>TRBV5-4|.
CATIEAGGSGETQYF
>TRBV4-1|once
CASSQIPTVPYEQYF
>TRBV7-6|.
CASSLGLAGAGSYEQYF
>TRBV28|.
CASRLQGPGGIYGYTF
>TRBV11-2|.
CASSFQGSSYEQYF
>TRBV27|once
CASSYLGAGDGANVLTF
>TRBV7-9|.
CASTQGDRAVYEQYF
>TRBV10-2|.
CASSRLAGGGTQYF
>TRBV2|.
CASSGGGTSGSYEQYF
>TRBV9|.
CASSSGTSGGDEQFF
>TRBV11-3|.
CASSLGTGSGANVLTF
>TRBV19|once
CASHPQGTNTEAFF
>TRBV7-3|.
CASSWAGGNEQFF
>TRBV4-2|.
CASSQDRQGPVEQFF
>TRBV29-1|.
CSVRQGKDTQYF
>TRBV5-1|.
CASSLETGLPGELFF
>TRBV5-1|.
CASSLSGGVGQIEAFF
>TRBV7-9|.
CASRASQGAQYF
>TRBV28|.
CASRTGQGNTEAFF
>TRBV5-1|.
CASSRDKPSYEQYF